This T cell receptor beta chain was recorded in a study of cytomegalovirus exposure and HLA in healthy donors. To note about this clone: Antigen: not known.

Study results and caveats: The listing of 150 to 200 TCR beta chains classed them as cytomegalovirus-associated. 87-base-pair reads could not separate some V segments, including TRBV6-2 and TRBV6-3. A later analysis linked a missense variant in DCLRE1C to the trimming of TCR beta V and J genes. The classifier, whose performance was assessed in both the original and validation cohorts, reportedly diagnosed cytomegalovirus status with high specificity and sensitivity.

CDR3 length equals 15 residues. Unmatched junction bases numbered 10, after V lost 6 bases and J lost 7 bases. Germline loops: CDR1 LNHDA, CDR2 SQIVND (reference sequence). Primers: 60 Vbeta forward and 13 Jbeta reverse. Produced via immunoSEQ multiplex PCR; TCRdb's table is partial and in-frame only. The sample has approximately 150,000 clones, around 66% seen once. The source material was PBMCs. This chain uses TRBV19 with TRBJ2-1, with 9 bases fitting TRBD2. This TCR was recovered from a woman younger than 45 in good health and CMV-seropositive. CDR3 region: CASRHNGLAMNEQFF. As DNA, the CDR3 is TGTGCCAGTAGACACAATGGACTAGCGATGAATGAGCAGTTCTTC.